These T cell receptor beta chains were read from a single sample in a study of blood T cell repertoires in COVID-19. The assay was immunoSEQ multiplex PCR, and TCRdb's table has in-frame clones only and misses some. The data contain a few hundred thousand clones, less than 90% of them singletons. What was sequenced was peripheral blood. The receptors come from a woman aged 80 or over with COVID-19, enrolled during active disease. CDR3s include the opening cysteine and the closing phenylalanine or tryptophan. The D gene is left open where the match is weak. A clone size is listed for some rows: how often the clone was seen (once, few, many), or a class if it is expanded.

V: TRBV19
size: -
D: -
J: TRBJ1-5
CDR3: CASSFTGSNQPQHF
DNA: TGTGCCAGTAGTTTCACAGGCAGCAATCAGCCCCAGCATTTT

V: TRBV10-3
size: -
D: TRBD1
J: TRBJ1-2
CDR3: CAISMEGTAYGYTF
DNA: TGTGCCATCAGCATGGAGGGGACAGCCTATGGCTACACCTTC

V: TRBV9
size: -
D: -
J: TRBJ2-7
CDR3: CASSVVSGAEQYF
DNA: TGTGCCAGCAGCGTAGTGTCAGGCGCCGAGCAGTACTTC

V: TRBV28
size: -
D: TRBD1
J: TRBJ1-2
CDR3: CASSQTGTGVGYGYTF
DNA: TGTGCCAGCAGTCAAACCGGGACAGGGGTGGGCTATGGCTACACCTTC

V: TRBV20-1
size: -
D: TRBD2
J: TRBJ2-1
CDR3: CSASGRGGSNEQFF
DNA: TGCAGTGCTAGTGGTCGGGGGGGCAGCAATGAGCAGTTCTTC

V: TRBV28
size: -
D: TRBD1
J: TRBJ2-7
CDR3: CASSLDGQGVYEQYF
DNA: TGTGCCAGCAGTTTAGATGGACAGGGGGTGTACGAGCAGTACTTC

V: TRBV14
size: once
D: -
J: TRBJ1-2
CDR3: CASSQEYWGRGGGYTF
DNA: TGTGCCAGCAGCCAAGAATACTGGGGCAGGGGCGGCGGCTACACCTTC

V: TRBV24-1
size: -
D: -
J: TRBJ1-5
CDR3: CATKGDLNQPQHF
DNA: TGTGCCACCAAGGGGGACCTCAATCAGCCCCAGCATTTT

V: TRBV3-1/TRBV3-2
size: -
D: -
J: TRBJ1-3
CDR3: CASSQDLTDGNTIYF
DNA: TGTGCCAGCAGCCAAGATTTGACAGATGGAAACACCATATATTTT

V: TRBV6-5
size: few
D: -
J: TRBJ1-1
CDR3: CASAPGGPHFPEAFF
DNA: TGTGCCAGCGCCCCCGGAGGCCCCCATTTCCCCGAAGCTTTCTTT

V: TRBV9
size: once
D: -
J: TRBJ1-3
CDR3: CASSVGSTIYF
DNA: TGTGCCAGCAGCGTAGGTAGCACCATATATTTT

V: TRBV27
size: -
D: TRBD2
J: TRBJ2-2
CDR3: CAVKRAGGASGELFF
DNA: TGTGCCGTTAAGAGGGCGGGGGGCGCCTCCGGGGAGCTGTTTTTT

V: TRBV5-5
size: -
D: -
J: TRBJ1-4
CDR3: CASSLAGLANEKLFF
DNA: TGTGCCAGCAGCCTAGCCGGGCTGGCTAATGAAAAACTGTTTTTT

V: TRBV6-4
size: -
D: TRBD2
J: TRBJ2-3
CDR3: CASSDGFTGGDTQYF
DNA: TGTGCCAGCAGTGACGGCTTTACGGGAGGAGATACGCAGTATTTT

V: TRBV7-2
size: few
D: TRBD2
J: TRBJ2-1
CDR3: CASSLYPAGGRNEQFF
DNA: TGTGCCAGCAGCTTATACCCAGCGGGGGGGCGTAATGAGCAGTTCTTC

V: TRBV4-2
size: -
D: TRBD1
J: TRBJ2-4
CDR3: CASSQEGTGVRQNIQYF
DNA: TGTGCCAGCAGCCAGGAAGGGACAGGGGTCCGCCAAAACATTCAGTACTTC

V: TRBV9
size: -
D: -
J: TRBJ2-7
CDR3: CASSVASSYEQYF
DNA: TGTGCCAGCAGCGTTGCCAGTTCGTACGAGCAGTACTTC

V: TRBV19
size: -
D: -
J: TRBJ2-3
CDR3: CASSSGGIAADTQYF
DNA: TGTGCCAGTAGCTCGGGGGGCATTGCTGCAGATACGCAGTATTTT

V: TRBV28
size: -
D: -
J: TRBJ2-7
CDR3: CASSLVAFRYEQYF
DNA: TGTGCCAGCAGTTTAGTTGCTTTTCGGTACGAGCAGTACTTC

V: TRBV28
size: -
D: -
J: TRBJ1-5
CDR3: CASSLWRENQPQHF
DNA: TGTGCCAGCAGTTTATGGCGGGAGAATCAGCCCCAGCATTTT

V: TRBV7-6
size: -
D: TRBD2
J: TRBJ2-7
CDR3: CASSKTLAGGLQQYF
DNA: TGTGCCAGCAGTAAAACGTTAGCGGGGGGCCTCCAGCAGTACTTC

V: TRBV28
size: -
D: TRBD1
J: TRBJ1-2
CDR3: CASSVTDGTGYGYTF
DNA: TGTGCCAGCAGCGTTACCGACGGGACAGGGTATGGCTACACCTTC

V: TRBV9
size: -
D: -
J: TRBJ1-2
CDR3: CASSVRDQTGSNGYTF
DNA: TGTGCCAGCAGCGTAAGGGACCAGACAGGATCAAATGGCTACACCTTC

V: TRBV7-2
size: -
D: TRBD1
J: TRBJ2-3
CDR3: CASSLRSGQGTDTQYF
DNA: TGTGCCAGCAGCTTACGATCGGGACAGGGCACAGATACGCAGTATTTT

V: TRBV11-2
size: few
D: TRBD2
J: TRBJ2-3
CDR3: CASSLGASGATDTQYF
DNA: TGTGCCAGCAGCTTAGGGGCTAGCGGGGCGACAGATACGCAGTATTTT

V: TRBV10-3
size: -
D: TRBD1
J: TRBJ1-1
CDR3: CAISITGGNTEAFF
DNA: TGTGCCATCAGCATAACAGGGGGCAACACTGAAGCTTTCTTT

V: TRBV19
size: -
D: TRBD1
J: TRBJ1-1
CDR3: CASSGQGGKAFF
DNA: TGTGCCAGTAGCGGACAGGGGGGTAAAGCTTTCTTT

V: TRBV6-6
size: -
D: -
J: TRBJ2-3
CDR3: CASSYSTGSYTDTQYF
DNA: TGTGCCAGCAGTTACTCGACAGGCAGCTACACAGATACGCAGTATTTT

V: TRBV6-5
size: -
D: -
J: TRBJ1-2
CDR3: CASSLTGSNYGYTF
DNA: TGTGCCAGCAGCCTGACAGGTTCTAACTATGGCTACACCTTC

V: TRBV6-5
size: -
D: TRBD2
J: TRBJ2-3
CDR3: CASSSLSGGKPGGQYF
DNA: TGTGCCAGCAGTTCCCTTAGCGGGGGGAAGCCCGGGGGGCAGTATTTT

V: TRBV3-1/TRBV3-2
size: -
D: -
J: TRBJ1-6
CDR3: CASSQGGGQYNSPLHF
DNA: TGTGCCAGCAGCCAAGGGGGAGGGCAATATAATTCACCCCTCCACTTT

V: TRBV7-8
size: -
D: -
J: TRBJ2-2
CDR3: CASSLSGNTGELFF
DNA: TGTGCCAGCAGCTTGAGCGGGAACACCGGGGAGCTGTTTTTT